This TCR beta chain originates from a study of cytomegalovirus exposure and HLA in healthy donors. This clone has just a few counts. Its antigen is not known. The PCR employed 60 Vbeta primers together with 13 Jbeta primers. Clones were sequenced by immunoSEQ multiplex PCR, and TCRdb holds only the in-frame ones, with some missing. The top ten hold about 2.9% of the sample, which has 150,000 to 200,000 clones, under 80% seen once. Study-wide results and limits: Previously analyzed data showed that most TCR beta V segments were productive at a frequency of about 87% or about 30%. Follow-up analysis later connected one missense variant in DCLRE1C with trimming of TCR beta V- and J-genes.

The germline V gene has CDR1 SGHNT and CDR2 YENEEA. The CDR3 sequence is 14 residues long. With 2 bases removed from V and 5 bases from J, the gap between germline ends came to 13 bases. The sequenced sample consisted of PBMCs. This TCR was recovered from a man aged 35 to 55 in good health and CMV-seronegative. The J gene is TRBJ2-7, the V gene TRBV11-3; TRBD2 is a possible D gene (6 bases). CDR3 bases: TGTGCCAGCAGCTTACGCGGGGATAGGGACGAGCAGTACTTC. It encodes CASSLRGDRDEQYF. Filled out from reference TRBV11-3 and TRBJ2-7, the complete variable domain reads EAGVVQSPRYKIIEKKQPVAFWCNPISGHNTLYWYLQNLGQGPELLIRYENEEAVDDSQLPKDRFSAERLKGVDSTLKIQPAELGDSAVYLCASSLRGDRDEQYFGPGTRLTVT.